The 27 T cell receptor beta chains given below trace back to one sample, sequenced in a study of molecular identifiers for immune sequencing clone quantification (dated by TCRdb to 2016 to 2019). To prepare the library, PCR was applied. Sequenced using a NextSeq 500. TCRdb handled the public reads itself, with Q25 trimming in fastp and clone calling in MiXCR, and kept productive beta chains. Identical CDR3 protein sequences are pooled into one entry, listed with their most common genes and DNA. Across this sample there are some 96,000 distinct CDR3 sequences, with more than 20% seen only once. Roughly 1% of the sample rests with the top ten. Specimen: naive CD8+ T cells from blood, with Jurkat cell RNA spiked in. Reading the label with the study, this specimen's cell subset or site is: FACS-sorted CD8+CD4-CCR7+CD45RA+ naive T cells. The receptors were sampled from a human donor in good health. Some libraries in this study had Jurkat cell RNA spiked in.

The V gene is TRBV27, the J gene TRBJ2-2; 11 bases are shared with TRBD1. The J segment lost 6 bases and the V segment lost 8 bases, leaving 5 bases of the junction unmatched. The length of the CDR3 is 14 residues. Germline V gene lookup returns CDR1 MNHEY and CDR2 SMNVEV (reference sequence). The CDR3 DNA is TGTGCCAGCGGCGGGACAGGGGGTGCCGGGGAGCTGTTTTTT. This translates into CASGGTGGAGELFF.

This clonotype was observed at least ten times. The genes are TRBV27 and TRBJ1-2; 7 bases align to TRBD1. CDR3 length equals 15 residues. Looked up from germline, CDR1 is MNHEY and CDR2 is SMNVEV (reference sequence). Losses at the gene ends were 0 bases for V and 4 bases for J; bases not matched to a gene: 5. CDR3 sequence reads: CASSLSRGRGYGYTF. The CDR3 nucleotides are TGTGCCAGCAGTTTATCAAGGGGGCGCGGCTATGGCTACACCTTC.

A word on this clonotype: A much more abundant neighbour one base away suggests this may be a read error. This chain connects TRBV4-1 to TRBJ1-1, with TRBD1 as a possible D gene (6 bases). Germline V gives CDR1 MGHRA, CDR2 YSYEKL. The CDR3 extends over 15 amino acids. V dropped 4 bases and J dropped 6 bases, with 18 bases sitting between them. The CDR3 bases are TGCGCCAGCAGCCCCCCCCAGGGGCCGGCCGCTGAAGCTTTCTTT. It codes for CASSPPQGPAAEAFF.

This clonotype has a count of ten or more. The chain uses TRBV7-9 and TRBJ2-3; 16 positions agree with TRBD2. V shed 5 bases and J 1 base; nucleotides not matched to a gene: 6. There are 18 residues in the CDR3. CDR1 is SEHNR, CDR2 FQNEAQ, per germline (reference sequence). CDR3 sequence: CASSVPGTSGRGTDTQYF. The CDR3 DNA reads TGTGCCAGCAGCGTCCCCGGGACTAGCGGGAGGGGCACAGATACGCAGTATTTT.

The sample holds a few counts of this clonotype. The chain recombines TRBV19 with TRBJ1-2; D gene ambiguous. V was clipped by 2 bases and J by 8 bases, with 18 bases between them. The CDR3 runs to 15 residues. Germline V CDR1 and CDR2: LNHDA, SQIVND (reference sequence). The CDR3 is CASSISHQARSGYTF. The CDR3, as DNA: TGTGCCAGTAGTATAAGTCATCAGGCGAGAAGCGGCTACACCTTC.

With regard to this clonotype: Given a much more abundant clone one base away, this may be a read error. Here the CDR3 DNA reads TGTGCCAGCAACCAACCGGTGGCAGGGGATCACGAGCAGTACTTC. Its translation: CASNQPVAGDHEQYF. V is TRBV5-4 and J is TRBJ2-7; possibly TRBD1 for D (6 bases). The CDR3 runs to 15 residues. Trimming removed 6 bases from V and 5 bases from J, with 21 bases in between. Germline CDR1 and CDR2: SGHNT and YYREEE (reference sequence).

This clonotype was observed many times. The V gene is TRBV6-1, the J gene TRBJ1-1, with 11 bases aligning to TRBD1. The V gene's germline CDR1 is MNHNS and CDR2 SASEGT. V shed 2 bases and J 4 bases; nucleotides not matched to a gene: 3. This CDR3 is 15 amino acids long. CDR3 protein: CASSEPGQGVTEAFF. CDR3 sequence (DNA): TGTGCCAGCAGTGAACCGGGACAGGGGGTCACTGAAGCTTTCTTT.

The V and J genes are TRBV27 and TRBJ1-2; D call uncertain. V gave up 5 bases and J gave up 8 bases, with 18 bases separating them. Looked up from germline, CDR1 is MNHEY and CDR2 is SMNVEV (reference sequence). The CDR3 runs 14 residues. CDR3 sequence (DNA): TGTGCCAGCAGTCCAAATCCGGGTGCCCGGGGCTACACCTTC. It is translated as CASSPNPGARGYTF.

Of note for this clonotype: This sequence may be a read error, since a much larger clone differs from it by one base. The J gene is TRBJ1-5, the V gene TRBV7-9, with D hard to call. In germline, CDR1 is SEHNR, CDR2 FQNEAQ (reference sequence). This CDR3 has 14 residues. The CDR3 DNA sequence: TGTGCCAGCAGCTCGAACGAAGGGCCTCAGCCCCGGCATTTT. Encoded protein: CASSSNEGPQPRHF. The variable domain in full, completed from reference TRBV7-9 and TRBJ1-5, reads DTGVSQNPRHKITKRGQNVTFRCDPISEHNRLYWYRQTLGQGPEFLTYFQNEAQLEKSRLLSDRFSAERPKGSFSTLEIQRTEQGDSAMYLCASSSNEGPQPRHFGDGTRLSIL.

The V and J genes are TRBV7-9 and TRBJ2-7; D remains ambiguous. This CDR3 is 14 amino acids long. V lost 3 bases and J lost 6, with 15 bases in between. The germline gives CDR1 SEHNR, CDR2 FQNEAQ (reference sequence). CDR3 nucleotides: TGTGCCAGCAGCTTCTCATACACCGAGTGCGAGCAGTACTTC. Translating gives CASSFSYTECEQYF.

Turning to this clonotype: A read error is possible here, since a much larger clone lies one base away. The rearrangement uses TRBV20-1 and TRBJ2-7, with 7 bases identical to TRBD2. J lost 3 bases, V lost 2 bases, and 4 bases had no gene match. CDR3 length equals 13 residues. Germline V CDR1 and CDR2: DFQATT, SNEGSKA (reference sequence). The CDR3: CSARSGEGYEQYF. As DNA, the CDR3 is TGCAGTGCTAGAAGCGGGGAGGGCTACGAGCAGTACTTC.

Comments on this clonotype: A much larger clone lies one base from this, so it may be a read error. CDR3 protein: CTSTLGGSGGTTDTQYF. The CDR3 DNA follows: TGTACCAGCACCCTCGGGGGTAGCGGGGGGACCACAGATACGCAGTATTTT. The V gene is TRBV28, the J gene TRBJ2-3; TRBD2 matches 10 bases. Germline values: CDR1 MDHEN, CDR2 SYDVKM. CDR3 size: 17 residues.

Note on this clonotype: Relative to the germline gene, one junction end is altered; a read error may explain this. V is TRBV27 and J is TRBJ2-7, with TRBD2 matching 11 bases. Germline V gives CDR1 MNHEY, CDR2 SMNVEV (reference sequence). The CDR3 extends over 14 amino acids. The DNA of the CDR3 is TGTGCCAGCAGTTCTAGCGGGGGGTACTACGCGCAGTACTTC. This gives the protein CASSSSGGYYAQYF.

This clonotype was observed many times. V usage is TRBV12-3 or TRBV12-4 and J usage is TRBJ2-3, with 10 bases that match TRBD2. The J segment lost 1 base and the V segment lost 3 bases, leaving 4 bases of the junction unmatched. The CDR3 is 16 residues long. The chain's CDR3 is CASSFLAGVGTDTQYF. CDR3 DNA sequence: TGTGCCAGCAGTTTTCTAGCGGGAGTAGGCACAGATACGCAGTATTTT.

Concerning this clonotype itself: One end of the junction does not line up with germline, which may come from a read error. The chain links TRBV27 to TRBJ2-5; a possible D gene is TRBD2 (7 bases). This CDR3 region has 18 residues. The germline CDR1 and CDR2 sequences are MNHEY and SMNVEV (reference sequence). Here the CDR3 DNA reads TGTGCCAGCAGTCGCCTATCCCCGCGGGGGCACATCCAAGAGACCCAGTGCTTC. Its translation is CASSRLSPRGHIQETQCF.

On this clonotype itself: Germline is not matched at one junction end, which may reflect a read error. J is TRBJ2-7 and V is TRBV27; 7 bases match TRBD1. The CDR3 runs 16 residues. The germline V gene encodes CDR1 MNHEY and CDR2 SMNVEV (reference sequence). The CDR3 region is CASSLLGTGAAYERYF. Written as DNA, the CDR3 is TGTGCCAGCAGTCTTCTGGGTACAGGGGCCGCCTACGAGCGGTACTTC.

This clonotype occurred many times. This rearrangement joins TRBV29-1 to TRBJ1-1, with no clear D. This CDR3 has 10 residues. V shed 5 bases and J shed 7 bases, with 8 bases lying between them. Germline V gives CDR1 SQVTM, CDR2 ANQGSEA. CDR3 DNA sequence: TGCAGCGTTATGGAAATTGAAGCTTTCTTT. Translating it yields CSVMEIEAFF.

This clonotype showed up many times. This chain connects TRBV30 to TRBJ2-5; possibly TRBD1 for D (5 bases). Germline V gene lookup returns CDR1 GTSNPN and CDR2 SVGIG (reference sequence). CDR3 length: 13 residues. The germline V and J ends were trimmed by 2 bases and 4 bases, with 11 bases remaining between them. The CDR3 loop is CAWSNTGTETQYF. The CDR3 bases are TGTGCCTGGAGTAACACAGGCACAGAGACCCAGTACTTC.

Note on this clonotype: This may come from a read error, since a much larger clone is one base off. V usage is TRBV6-5 and J usage is TRBJ1-1; 12 bases are a match to TRBD1. In germline, CDR1 is MNHEY, CDR2 SVGAGI. This CDR3 region has 17 residues. The CDR3 spells CASSYSGTGGGLTEASF. In nucleotides, the CDR3 is TGTGCCAGCAGTTACTCCGGGACAGGGGGCGGATTGACTGAAGCTTCCTTT.

This clonotype has a handful of counts. CDR3 DNA sequence: TGTGCCAGCAGCTGGGGGACAGAAGGGCAGCCCCAGCATTTT. This translates into CASSWGTEGQPQHF. The V and J genes are TRBV7-2 and TRBJ1-5; TRBD1 agrees at 7 bases. This CDR3 has 14 amino acids. The V gene's germline CDR1 is SGHTA and CDR2 FQGNSA. V shed 4 bases, J shed 7 bases, and the junction held 7 bases outside the gene matches.

This clonotype was found a few times. The chain couples TRBV2 to TRBJ2-5, with TRBD2 matching 11 bases. CDR3 length: 16 amino acids. The V segment lost 3 bases and the J segment 2 bases; nucleotides outside the gene matches: 5. In germline, CDR1 is SNHLY, CDR2 FYNNEI. The CDR3, as DNA: TGTGCCAGCAGTGAGTTAGCGGGGGGGCGTCAAGAGACCCAGTACTTC. This gives the protein CASSELAGGRQETQYF.

Ten or more counts support this clonotype. This sequence joins TRBV6-2 or TRBV6-3 and TRBJ2-7; D is perhaps TRBD2 (5 bases). With 2 bases removed from V and 3 bases from J, the gap between germline ends came to 17 bases. Germline V lookup: CDR1 MNHEY, CDR2 SVGEGT. This CDR3 spans 16 amino acids. CDR3 sequence reads: CASSYDGNQADYEQYF. CDR3 sequence (DNA): TGTGCCAGCAGTTACGACGGGAACCAAGCCGACTACGAGCAGTACTTC.

Turning to this clonotype: At one end, the junction sequence differs from germline, possibly due to a read error. This chain joins TRBV6-5 and TRBJ2-7, with D perhaps TRBD1 (6 bases). The germline CDR1 and CDR2 sequences are MNHEY and SVGAGI. CDR3 length: 15 residues. This CDR3 is CASSYGTRGIYGQYF. The CDR3 DNA is TGTGCCAGCAGTTACGGGACAAGGGGCATCTACGGGCAGTACTTC.

This clonotype has ten or more counts. The chain carries TRBV7-6 and TRBJ2-3; D tentatively fits TRBD1 or TRBD2 (5 bases each). Trimming left V 4 bases short and J 0 bases short, with 8 bases between. CDR3 size: 14 residues. Germline V CDR1 and CDR2: SGHVS, FNYEAQ. The CDR3 DNA is TGTGCCAGCAGCTCGGGACGGAGCACAGATACGCAGTATTTT. Protein product: CASSSGRSTDTQYF.

This clonotype was seen many times. This chain connects TRBV9 to TRBJ2-2; D perhaps matches TRBD1 (6 bases). The V end lost 3 bases, the J end lost 3 bases, and 12 bases lay between the germline ends. The CDR3 sequence is 15 residues long. Germline V gene lookup returns CDR1 SGDLS and CDR2 YYNGEE. The CDR3 DNA follows: TGTGCCAGCAGCGGTGATCAGGGGTACACCGGGGAGCTGTTTTTT. Its protein is CASSGDQGYTGELFF.

Points on this clonotype: This clone may be a read error of a much larger clone one base away. The DNA of the CDR3 is TGTGCCAGCTGCTCCGGGACAGATTCCTACGAGCAGTACTTC. Its protein is CASCSGTDSYEQYF. V usage is TRBV5-6 and J usage is TRBJ2-7; TRBD1 aligns across 7 bases. Trimming took 7 bases from V and 1 from J; bases not matched to a gene: 8. CDR1 is SGHDT, CDR2 YYEEEE, per germline. CDR3 size: 14 residues.

V gene TRBV14 combines with J gene TRBJ2-7; D not resolved. Trimming cost V 4 bases and J 5 bases, with 15 bases left between them. Germline lookup yields CDR1 SGHDN and CDR2 FVKESK. The CDR3 runs to 14 residues. Written as DNA, the CDR3 is TGTGCCAGCAGCCCACGGATATCGAACCACGAGCAGTACTTC. Translating gives CASSPRISNHEQYF. Full variable domain (missing parts from reference TRBV14 and TRBJ2-7): EAGVTQFPSHSVIEKGQTVTLRCDPISGHDNLYWYRRVMGKEIKFLLHFVKESKQDESGMPNNRFLAERTGGTYSTLKVQPAELEDSGVYFCASSPRISNHEQYFGPGTRLTVT.